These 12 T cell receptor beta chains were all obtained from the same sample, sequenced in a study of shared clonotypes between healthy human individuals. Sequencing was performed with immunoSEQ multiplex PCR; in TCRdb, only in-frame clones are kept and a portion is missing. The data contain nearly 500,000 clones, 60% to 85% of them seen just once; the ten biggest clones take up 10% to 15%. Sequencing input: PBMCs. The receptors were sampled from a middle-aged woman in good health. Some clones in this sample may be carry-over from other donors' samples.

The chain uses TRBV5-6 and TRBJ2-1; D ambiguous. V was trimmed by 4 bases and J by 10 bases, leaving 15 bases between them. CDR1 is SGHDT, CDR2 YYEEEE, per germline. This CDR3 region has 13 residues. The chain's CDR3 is CASSGVRGGEQFF. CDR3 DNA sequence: TGTGCCAGCAGCGGCGTGAGAGGTGGGGAGCAGTTCTTC.

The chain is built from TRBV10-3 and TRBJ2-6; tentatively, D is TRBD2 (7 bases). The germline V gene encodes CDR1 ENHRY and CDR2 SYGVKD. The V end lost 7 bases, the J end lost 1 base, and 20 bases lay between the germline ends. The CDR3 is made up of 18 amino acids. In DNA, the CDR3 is TGTGCCATCACCGATATGGGCAGGGGAGGGTCTGGGGCCAACGTCCTGACTTTC. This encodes CAITDMGRGGSGANVLTF.

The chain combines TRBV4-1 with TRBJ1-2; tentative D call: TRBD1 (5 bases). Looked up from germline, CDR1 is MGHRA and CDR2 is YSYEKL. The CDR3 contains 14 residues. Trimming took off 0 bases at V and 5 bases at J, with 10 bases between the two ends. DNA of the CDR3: TGCGCCAGCAGCCAAGATCTGGCAGGGTATGGCTACACCTTC. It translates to CASSQDLAGYGYTF.

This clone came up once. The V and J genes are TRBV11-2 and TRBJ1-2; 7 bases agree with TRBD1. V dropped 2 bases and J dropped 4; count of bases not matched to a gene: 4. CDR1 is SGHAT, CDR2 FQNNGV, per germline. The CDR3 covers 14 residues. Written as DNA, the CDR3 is TGTGCCAGCAGCTTAACAGGGGTTGGCTATGGCTACACCTTC. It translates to CASSLTGVGYGYTF.

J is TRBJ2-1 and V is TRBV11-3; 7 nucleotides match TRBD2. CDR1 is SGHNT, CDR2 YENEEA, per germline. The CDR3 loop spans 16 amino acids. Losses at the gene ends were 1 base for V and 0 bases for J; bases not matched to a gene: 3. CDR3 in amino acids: CASSLASGSSYNEQFF. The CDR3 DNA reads TGTGCCAGCAGCTTAGCTAGCGGTAGCTCCTACAATGAGCAGTTCTTC.

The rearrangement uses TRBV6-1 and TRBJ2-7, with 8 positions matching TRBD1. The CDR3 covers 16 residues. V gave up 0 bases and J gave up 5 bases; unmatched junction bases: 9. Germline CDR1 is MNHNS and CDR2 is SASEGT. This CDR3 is CASSEALGQGVNEQYF. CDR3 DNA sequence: TGTGCCAGCAGTGAAGCTCTTGGACAGGGAGTCAACGAGCAGTACTTC.

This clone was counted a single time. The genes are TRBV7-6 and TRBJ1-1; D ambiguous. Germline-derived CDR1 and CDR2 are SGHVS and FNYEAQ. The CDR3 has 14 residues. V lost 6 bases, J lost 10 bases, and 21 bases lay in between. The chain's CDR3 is CASSPQEVTGGAFF. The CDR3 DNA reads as TGTGCCAGCAGTCCTCAGGAGGTAACGGGAGGAGCTTTCTTT.

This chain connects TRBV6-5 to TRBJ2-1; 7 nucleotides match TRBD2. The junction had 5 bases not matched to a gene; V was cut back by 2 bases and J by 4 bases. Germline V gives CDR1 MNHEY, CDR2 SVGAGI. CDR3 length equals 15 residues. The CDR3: CASSYRASGYNEQFF. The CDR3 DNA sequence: TGTGCCAGCAGTTACAGGGCTAGCGGTTACAATGAGCAGTTCTTC.

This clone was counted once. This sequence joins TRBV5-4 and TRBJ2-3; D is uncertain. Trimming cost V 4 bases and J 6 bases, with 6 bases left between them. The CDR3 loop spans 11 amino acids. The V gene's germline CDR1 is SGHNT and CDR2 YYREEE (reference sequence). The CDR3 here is CASSVFDTQYF. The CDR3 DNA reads TGTGCCAGCAGCGTCTTTGATACGCAGTATTTT.

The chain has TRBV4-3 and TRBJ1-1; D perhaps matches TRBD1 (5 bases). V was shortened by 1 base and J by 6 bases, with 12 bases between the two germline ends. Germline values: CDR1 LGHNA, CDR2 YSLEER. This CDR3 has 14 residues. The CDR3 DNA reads TGCGCCAGCAGCCAAGTTGGGGGGAGCGCTGAAGCTTTCTTT. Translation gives CASSQVGGSAEAFF.

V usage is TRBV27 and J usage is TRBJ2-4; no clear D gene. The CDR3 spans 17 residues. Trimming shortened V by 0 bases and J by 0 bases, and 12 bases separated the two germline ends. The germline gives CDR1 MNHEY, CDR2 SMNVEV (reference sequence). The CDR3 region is CASSLSMTGIAKNIQYF. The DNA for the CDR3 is TGTGCCAGCAGTTTATCGATGACTGGAATAGCCAAAAACATTCAGTACTTC.

As DNA, the CDR3 is TGTGCCAGCAGCCGGATGAGGTACACCGGGGAGCTGTTTTTT. Translation: CASSRMRYTGELFF. The chain recombines TRBV11-2 with TRBJ2-2; D unresolved. The length of the CDR3 is 14 residues. The germline V gene encodes CDR1 SGHAT and CDR2 FQNNGV. V lost 5 bases and J 3 bases, leaving 10 bases between the germline ends. The variable domain in full, with the rest retrieved from reference TRBV11-2 and TRBJ2-2, is EAGVAQSPRYKIIEKRQSVAFWCNPISGHATLYWYQQILGQGPKLLIQFQNNGVVDDSQLPKDRFSAERLKGVDSTLKIQPAKLEDSAVYLCASSRMRYTGELFFGEGSRLTVL.